The 17 T cell receptor beta chains given below trace back to one sample, sequenced in a study of blood T cells in healthy people across ages. It was with a sample-barcoded 5' primer and a J-beta primer mix that a second PCR of about 6 to 12 cycles was run. MiXCR, run by TCRdb on the 5' RACE reads, gives a single entry per CDR3 protein. The sample shows around 1.1 million distinct CDR3 sequences, roughly two fifths of them seen only once. The sequencing input was blood. These receptors were taken from a man aged 18 to 30 in good health.

Comments on this clonotype: A read error may produce the germline difference seen at one junction end. The chain has TRBV12-3 or TRBV12-4 and TRBJ1-1, with 7 bases fitting TRBD1. The CDR3 extends over 14 amino acids. CDR3 residues: CASSRTGVNTDAFF. Written as DNA, the CDR3 is TGTGCCAGCAGTAGGACAGGAGTCAACACTGACGCTTTCTTT.

The chain links TRBV7-9 to TRBJ1-4, with TRBD1 matching over 9 bases. Germline V gives CDR1 SEHNR, CDR2 FQNEAQ (reference sequence). The V gene end was trimmed by 6 bases and the J gene end by 2 bases; junction bases not matched to a gene: 7. This CDR3 region has 16 residues. The DNA of the CDR3 is TGTGCCAGCAGTCCCGGGACAGGGTACACTAATGAAAAACTGTTTTTT. This codes for CASSPGTGYTNEKLFF.

The chain combines TRBV4-1 with TRBJ2-2; D is undetermined. The CDR3 totals 14 residues. CDR1 is MGHRA and CDR2 is YSYEKL in the germline V gene. Trimming cost V 4 bases and J 4 bases, with 10 bases left between them. The CDR3 nucleotides are TGCGCCAGCAGCCCCCCACCGGCCACCGGGGAGCTGTTTTTT. This sequence encodes CASSPPPATGELFF.

This clonotype was counted only a few times. The chain is built from TRBV9 and TRBJ2-3; D ambiguous. This CDR3 spans 14 amino acids. The V gene lost 4 bases and the J gene lost 3 bases, with 12 bases spanning the gap. CDR1 is SGDLS, CDR2 YYNGEE, per germline. The CDR3 bases are TGTGCCAGCAGCCCCATCTCTAGGACAGATACGCAGTATTTT. Amino acid sequence: CASSPISRTDTQYF.

The chain combines TRBV5-1 with TRBJ1-1, with 10 bases aligning to TRBD1. The germline gives CDR1 SGHRS, CDR2 YFSETQ. The CDR3 totals 16 residues. V dropped 8 bases and J dropped 3; count of bases not matched to a gene: 13. The CDR3 DNA reads as TGCGCCAGTCGTGCCGGGACAGGGGCAGGGGACACTGAAGCTTTCTTT. Its protein is CASRAGTGAGDTEAFF.

The chain couples TRBV5-1 to TRBJ2-7; 9 nucleotides agree with TRBD1. V lost 1 base to trimming and J lost 4 bases; unmatched junction nucleotides: 3. Germline values: CDR1 SGHRS, CDR2 YFSETQ. There are 14 residues in the CDR3. CDR3 DNA sequence: TGCGCCAGCAGCTTGACAGGGGGCCTGTACGAGCAGTACTTC. It yields the protein CASSLTGGLYEQYF.

V and J are TRBV2 and TRBJ1-4; TRBD1 aligns across 7 bases. J was trimmed by 8 bases and V by 5 bases; bases with no gene match: 14. This CDR3 is 16 amino acids long. Per the germline V gene, CDR1 is SNHLY and CDR2 is FYNNEI. CDR3 sequence: CASSLYGTEHREKLFF. In nucleotides, the CDR3 is TGTGCCAGCAGTCTTTACGGGACAGAGCATCGGGAAAAACTGTTTTTT. Complete variable domain (other parts from reference TRBV2 and TRBJ1-4): EPEVTQTPSHQVTQMGQEVILRCVPISNHLYFYWYRQILGQKVEFLVSFYNNEISEKSEIFDDQFSVERPDGSNFTLKIRSTKLEDSAMYFCASSLYGTEHREKLFFGSGTQLSVL.

The rearrangement joins TRBV29-1 to TRBJ1-1, with a weak D call TRBD1 (6 bases). Germline loops: CDR1 SQVTM, CDR2 ANQGSEA. V lost 7 bases and J 5 bases, leaving 23 bases between the germline ends. CDR3 length equals 15 residues. The CDR3 reads CSARDTSGAGTEAFF. The CDR3 DNA reads as TGCAGCGCCAGGGACACGTCGGGCGCCGGGACTGAAGCTTTCTTT.

In its sample, this clonotype was seen a few times. This rearrangement joins TRBV7-2 to TRBJ2-7, with TRBD2 as a possible D gene (5 bases). The CDR3 runs 15 residues. The V gene lost 2 bases and the J gene lost 4 bases, with 15 bases spanning the gap. CDR1 is SGHTA, CDR2 FQGNSA, per germline. CDR3 residues: CASSLQLGQGYEQYF. The CDR3 nucleotides are TGTGCCAGCAGCTTACAACTAGGTCAAGGTTACGAGCAGTACTTC.

The chain couples TRBV7-8 to TRBJ1-2; unclear D gene. In germline, CDR1 is SGHVS, CDR2 FQNEAQ. This CDR3 is 15 amino acids long. V was trimmed by 1 base and J by 3 bases, leaving 12 bases between them. CDR3 sequence: CASSLGNTEDYGYTF. Here the CDR3 DNA reads TGTGCCAGCAGCTTAGGAAACACCGAGGACTATGGCTACACCTTC.

This clonotype has a handful of counts. The chain combines TRBV7-2 with TRBJ1-2; TRBD1 agrees at 8 bases. CDR1 is SGHTA, CDR2 FQGNSA, per germline. V lost 8 bases and J lost 5; bases outside the gene matches: 7. The CDR3 contains 13 residues. The CDR3 DNA reads TGTGCCAGCTTACAGGGGGTCGGATATGGCTACACCTTC. It encodes CASLQGVGYGYTF.

The rearrangement joins TRBV20-1 to TRBJ2-5, with TRBD2 matching 11 bases. The CDR3 sequence is 15 residues long. V gave up 5 bases and J gave up 1 base; unmatched junction bases: 6. Germline CDR1 is DFQATT and CDR2 is SNEGSKA (reference sequence). The CDR3 sequence is CSAGVAGGPQETQYF. In DNA form, the CDR3 reads TGCAGTGCTGGAGTAGCGGGGGGGCCCCAAGAGACCCAGTACTTC.

This clonotype has only a few counts. The V and J genes are TRBV6-1 and TRBJ2-7; TRBD1 matches 7 bases. The germline CDR1 and CDR2 sequences are MNHNS and SASEGT. The CDR3 consists of 17 residues. The J segment lost 0 bases and the V segment lost 5 bases, leaving 13 bases of the junction unmatched. The CDR3 sequence: CASSKVWDSSSSYEQYF. CDR3 coding DNA: TGTGCCAGCAGTAAAGTATGGGACAGTTCAAGCTCCTACGAGCAGTACTTC.

This clonotype was seen a few times. The chain combines TRBV28 with TRBJ2-1; TRBD2 matches at 8 bases. Germline lookup yields CDR1 MDHEN and CDR2 SYDVKM. J gave up 10 bases and V 5 bases, and 10 bases lay outside the gene matches. CDR3 length: 14 amino acids. The CDR3 sequence: CASSTGTSAGEQFF. The CDR3 nucleotides read TGTGCCAGCAGTACTGGGACTAGTGCCGGGGAGCAGTTCTTC.

This clonotype has just a few counts. J is TRBJ2-7 and V is TRBV4-3; TRBD1 aligns across 7 bases. Germline-derived CDR1 and CDR2 are LGHNA and YSLEER. This CDR3 has 15 residues. Germline trimming cut 2 bases from V and 3 bases from J; bases unmatched to any gene: 7. In nucleotides, the CDR3 is TGCGCCAGCAGCCAATCATCCACAGGGGACTACGAGCAGTACTTC. Its protein product is CASSQSSTGDYEQYF.

This clonotype was picked up a small number of times. V and J are TRBV5-6 and TRBJ2-7; perhaps TRBD1 as D (6 bases). Germline lookup yields CDR1 SGHDT and CDR2 YYEEEE. The CDR3 runs to 14 residues. The germline V and J ends were trimmed by 3 bases and 3 bases, with 13 bases remaining between them. CDR3 residues: CASSSRRTDYEQYF. The CDR3 DNA sequence: TGTGCCAGCAGCTCGCGGAGGACAGACTACGAGCAGTACTTC.

This clonotype has a handful of counts. The chain employs TRBV10-2 and TRBJ2-5; the D is unclear. V shed 2 bases and J shed 3 bases, with 1 base lying between them. The length of the CDR3 is 11 residues. Germline V gene data show CDR1 as WSHSY and CDR2 as SAAADI. The CDR3 reads CASSEEETQYF. CDR3 sequence (DNA): TGCGCCAGCAGTGAGGAAGAGACCCAGTACTTC.